What follows are 18 T cell receptor beta chains derived from one specimen sequenced in a study of blood T cells in healthy people across ages. Primed by a sample-barcoded 5' primer and a J-beta primer mix, a second PCR proceeded for about 7 to 12 cycles. TCRdb redid the calling of the 5' RACE reads with MiXCR, one entry per CDR3 protein. The sample lists fewer than 1.5 million distinct CDR3 sequences; approximately 42% were seen once. The specimen was blood. These receptors all come from a woman aged 18 to 35 in good health.

To note about this clonotype: At one end, the junction sequence differs from germline, possibly due to a read error. The V gene is TRBV10-3, the J gene TRBJ2-1; D may match TRBD1 or TRBD2 (6 bases each). Germline values: CDR1 ENHRY, CDR2 SYGVKD. The length of the CDR3 is 15 residues. The CDR3 protein is CAISAAGGSNNERFF. DNA for the CDR3: TGTGCCATCAGTGCAGCCGGGGGCTCGAACAATGAGCGGTTCTTC.

V is TRBV2 and J is TRBJ1-4; 9 nucleotides align to TRBD1. The junction had 4 bases not matched to a gene; V was cut back by 2 bases and J by 6 bases. The CDR3 consists of 15 residues. Germline loops: CDR1 SNHLY, CDR2 FYNNEI. The CDR3, as DNA: TGTGCCAGCAGTGAACTGGGACAGGGATATGAAAAACTGTTTTTT. Its protein is CASSELGQGYEKLFF.

This clonotype was found a few times. V and J are TRBV11-2 and TRBJ1-5; possible D gene TRBD1, 5 bases. Germline CDR1 and CDR2: SGHAT and FQNNGV. This CDR3 spans 14 amino acids. V lost 0 bases and J lost 9, with 12 bases in between. The CDR3 DNA reads TGTGCCAGCAGCTTAGAAACAGGCCGGGGGCCCCAGCATTTT. It encodes CASSLETGRGPQHF.

This clonotype was counted a few times. The chain combines TRBV12-3 or TRBV12-4 with TRBJ1-2; no reliable D call. The V gene lost 5 bases and the J gene lost 7 bases, with 11 bases spanning the gap. The CDR3 loop spans 12 amino acids. CDR3: CASSTLLGGYTF. CDR3 DNA sequence: TGTGCCAGCAGTACTCTCTTGGGTGGCTACACCTTC.

This chain links TRBV7-2 with TRBJ1-2; 7 bases are shared with TRBD1. CDR3 size: 15 residues. V lost 6 bases to trimming and J lost 0 bases; unmatched junction nucleotides: 7. Germline lookup yields CDR1 SGHTA and CDR2 FQGNSA. CDR3: CASRTGGQSNYGYTF. CDR3 sequence (DNA): TGTGCCAGCAGAACGGGGGGACAGTCTAACTATGGCTACACCTTC.

In its sample, this clonotype was seen a few times. The chain carries TRBV7-3 and TRBJ2-7; maybe TRBD2 (6 bases). CDR1 is SGHTA, CDR2 FQGTGA, per germline. Trimming shortened V by 7 bases and J by 4 bases, and 20 bases separated the two germline ends. CDR3 length: 15 residues. The CDR3 DNA is TGTGCCAGCACCCCAGGGACCCTAGGGAGGTACGAGCAGTACTTC. Protein sequence: CASTPGTLGRYEQYF.

This clonotype appeared a few times. Possible read error: a much larger clone is one base away. This chain joins TRBV27 and TRBJ2-5; TRBD2 aligns across 9 bases. The V gene end was trimmed by 2 bases and the J gene end by 11 bases; junction bases not matched to a gene: 12. The CDR3 covers 15 residues. Germline V gives CDR1 MNHEY, CDR2 SMNVEV (reference sequence). The DNA for the CDR3 is TGTGCCAGCAGTTTAGGCGGGGGGGGTTTCAATGAGCAGTACTTC. This encodes CASSLGGGGFNEQYF.

This chain connects TRBV28 to TRBJ2-1, with D hard to call. CDR3 length equals 12 residues. The germline gives CDR1 MDHEN, CDR2 SYDVKM. Deletions cut 7 bases from V and 0 bases from J, with 4 bases between. The CDR3 sequence is CASIASYNEQFF. As DNA, the CDR3 is TGTGCCAGCATAGCCTCCTACAATGAGCAGTTCTTC. Looking up the rest from reference TRBV28 and TRBJ2-1 gives the full variable domain: DVKVTQSSRYLVKRTGEKVFLECVQDMDHENMFWYRQDPGLGLRLIYFSYDVKMKEKGDIPEGYSVSREKKERFSLILESASTNQTSMYLCASIASYNEQFFGPGTRLTVL.

The chain links TRBV6-5 to TRBJ2-4; 9 nucleotides match TRBD1. CDR3 length: 15 residues. Germline CDR1 MNHEY, CDR2 SVGAGI. V trimming: 7 bases; J trimming: 3 bases; junction bases outside the gene matches: 7. The CDR3 here is CASNRGRDDKNIQYF. CDR3 nucleotide sequence: TGTGCCAGCAACAGGGGGCGGGATGACAAAAACATTCAGTACTTC.

The chain links TRBV28 to TRBJ2-3; 10 bases are shared with TRBD2. After removal of 8 bases from V and 4 bases from J, the junction contained 9 bases not matched to a gene. The CDR3 spans 15 residues. Germline CDR1 MDHEN, CDR2 SYDVKM. The CDR3 DNA reads TGTGCCAGCTTCGATAGCGGGGGGACATCAGATACGCAGTATTTT. This encodes CASFDSGGTSDTQYF. The complete variable domain, with remaining parts taken from reference TRBV28 and TRBJ2-3, reads DVKVTQSSRYLVKRTGEKVFLECVQDMDHENMFWYRQDPGLGLRLIYFSYDVKMKEKGDIPEGYSVSREKKERFSLILESASTNQTSMYLCASFDSGGTSDTQYFGPGTRLTVL.

The chain has TRBV20-1 and TRBJ1-4, with TRBD1 as a possible D gene (5 bases). This CDR3 region has 14 residues. Per the germline V gene, CDR1 is DFQATT and CDR2 is SNEGSKA (reference sequence). Deletions cut 2 bases from V and 4 bases from J, with 11 bases between. DNA for the CDR3: TGCAGTGCTAGACAGTGGGGGTATAATGAAAAACTGTTTTTT. It is translated as CSARQWGYNEKLFF.

The chain uses TRBV27 and TRBJ2-3, with D possibly matching TRBD2 (6 bases). The V and J ends lost 3 bases and 3 bases respectively, with 16 bases between them. The CDR3 runs 16 residues. CDR1 is MNHEY, CDR2 SMNVEV, per germline (reference sequence). The CDR3 sequence is CASSLLASSQTDTQYF. The CDR3 DNA follows: TGTGCCAGCAGTTTGCTAGCGAGCTCCCAAACAGATACGCAGTATTTT.

This clonotype occurred a few times. The V and J genes are TRBV10-3 and TRBJ2-5; D is unclear. The CDR3 covers 11 residues. The germline V gene has CDR1 ENHRY and CDR2 SYGVKD. Deletions cut 8 bases from V and 5 bases from J, with 9 bases between. The CDR3 protein is CAIDDGETQYF. The CDR3 DNA reads TGTGCCATCGATGACGGGGAGACCCAGTACTTC.

V gene TRBV20-1 combines with J gene TRBJ2-4; possibly TRBD1 or TRBD2 for D (5 bases each). Germline CDR1 is DFQATT and CDR2 is SNEGSKA (reference sequence). V was clipped by 3 bases and J by 3 bases, with 12 bases between them. This CDR3 comprises 14 residues. In DNA form, the CDR3 reads TGCAGTGCTAGTTTGGGGGTTTGCAAAAACATTCAGTACTTC. It is translated as CSASLGVCKNIQYF.

V and J are TRBV7-9 and TRBJ1-2; D unclear. The V end lost 8 bases, the J end lost 3 bases, and 13 bases lay between the germline ends. Germline values: CDR1 SEHNR, CDR2 FQNEAQ (reference sequence). The CDR3 sequence is 13 residues long. As DNA, the CDR3 is TGTGCCAGCCAAACCCGGGCCGACTATGGCTACACCTTC. Its protein is CASQTRADYGYTF.

This clonotype was detected only once. The chain links TRBV9 to TRBJ2-7, with 8 bases that match TRBD2. Per the germline V gene, CDR1 is SGDLS and CDR2 is YYNGEE. CDR3 size: 18 residues. V shed 1 base, J shed 5 bases, and the junction held 17 bases outside the gene matches. The CDR3 here is CASSVSGRGVGSFNEQYF. The DNA of the CDR3 is TGTGCCAGCAGCGTATCGGGGCGGGGGGTCGGGTCGTTCAACGAGCAGTACTTC.

The J gene is TRBJ1-3, the V gene TRBV5-1, with 7 bases matching TRBD1. Germline V gives CDR1 SGHRS, CDR2 YFSETQ. The CDR3 runs to 16 residues. Trimming removed 0 bases from V and 4 bases from J; junction bases left unmatched: 7. The CDR3 protein is CASSLETQGTGNTIYF. CDR3 coding DNA: TGCGCCAGCAGCTTGGAGACACAGGGGACCGGAAACACCATATATTTT.

J is TRBJ1-1 and V is TRBV5-6, with no clear D. V was trimmed by 2 bases and J by 0 bases, leaving 14 bases between them. Germline loops: CDR1 SGHDT, CDR2 YYEEEE. The CDR3 has 16 residues. The CDR3 is CASSLRTGRMNTEAFF. CDR3 coding DNA: TGTGCCAGCAGCTTAAGAACGGGAAGGATGAACACTGAAGCTTTCTTT.